The 31 T cell receptor beta chains given below trace back to one sample, sequenced in a study of cytomegalovirus exposure and HLA in healthy donors. Both 60 Vbeta primers and 13 Jbeta primers went into the PCR. Using immunoSEQ multiplex PCR, the repertoire was profiled, and TCRdb retains in-frame clones only, with some absent. This sample lists approximately 120,000 clones; its ten largest clones have 1.5% to 2.5%. Sequenced material: PBMCs. The receptors here all came from a woman aged 55-69 years in good health and CMV-seronegative.

The chain combines TRBV5-1 with TRBJ2-5; 9 bases line up with TRBD1. The V segment lost 4 bases and the J segment 4 bases; nucleotides outside the gene matches: 11. Germline-derived CDR1 and CDR2 are SGHRS and YFSETQ. The CDR3 has 16 amino acids. The CDR3 reads CASSLRTGAGLETQYF. CDR3 nucleotides: TGCGCCAGCAGCCTCCGGACAGGGGCAGGTTTAGAGACCCAGTACTTC.

Here the CDR3 DNA reads TGTGCCAGCAACTTTAGCGGGAGGTATGAGCAGTTCTTC. It translates to CASNFSGRYEQFF. The rearrangement joins TRBV7-9 to TRBJ2-1; 10 bases are shared with TRBD2. Losses at the gene ends were 7 bases for V and 8 bases for J; bases not matched to a gene: 5. This CDR3 has 13 residues. CDR1 is SEHNR, CDR2 FQNEAQ, per germline (reference sequence). Full variable domain (outside the CDR3, taken from reference TRBV7-9 and TRBJ2-1): DTGVSQNPRHKITKRGQNVTFRCDPISEHNRLYWYRQTLGQGPEFLTYFQNEAQLEKSRLLSDRFSAERPKGSFSTLEIQRTEQGDSAMYLCASNFSGRYEQFFGPGTRLTVL.

This rearrangement joins TRBV18 to TRBJ2-7, with D perhaps TRBD1 (5 bases). CDR3 length equals 14 residues. Trimming stripped 1 base from V and 4 bases from J, with 11 bases between. The germline V gene has CDR1 KGHSH and CDR2 LQKENI. The CDR3 spells CASSPQAGNYEQYF. The CDR3 bases are TGTGCCAGCTCACCACAGGCAGGGAATTACGAGCAGTACTTC.

The J gene is TRBJ1-1, the V gene TRBV19, with 9 nucleotides matching TRBD1. Germline-derived CDR1 and CDR2 are LNHDA and SQIVND (reference sequence). V was pared by 4 bases and J by 11 bases, with 5 bases of the junction left unmatched. There are 12 residues in the CDR3. The CDR3 sequence is CASSTGTGMAFF. The CDR3 DNA sequence: TGTGCCAGTAGTACCGGGACAGGGATGGCTTTCTTT.

Details on this clone: The sample has other DNA sequences that encode this CDR3 too. The chain combines TRBV6-5 with TRBJ1-2; the D gene is possibly TRBD1 (5 bases). The V end was cut by 7 bases, the J end by 5 bases, with 20 bases between. CDR1 is MNHEY and CDR2 is SVGAGI in the germline V gene. The length of the CDR3 is 15 residues. This CDR3 is CASTGGNSFGYGYTF. The CDR3 DNA reads as TGTGCCAGCACGGGGGGGAACAGCTTCGGTTATGGCTACACCTTC.

J is TRBJ2-5 and V is TRBV10-2; 7 nucleotides align to TRBD2. The CDR3 consists of 11 residues. Germline V lookup: CDR1 WSHSY, CDR2 SAAADI. The junction had 0 bases not matched to a gene; V was cut back by 8 bases and J by 3 bases. CDR3 loop: CASRGEETQYF. The CDR3 nucleotides read TGCGCCAGCCGGGGGGAAGAGACCCAGTACTTC.

The rearrangement uses TRBV6-5 and TRBJ1-3; 7 nucleotides match TRBD1. Germline CDR1 reads MNHEY; CDR2 reads SVGAGI. The V segment lost 5 bases and the J segment 2 bases; nucleotides outside the gene matches: 0. The CDR3 is made up of 13 amino acids. CDR3 region: CASSGQAGNTIYF. CDR3 DNA sequence: TGTGCCAGCAGTGGACAGGCTGGAAACACCATATATTTT.

This clone is labeled medium-sized based on frequency. The chain is built from TRBV29-1 and TRBJ2-1, with 14 bases identical to TRBD2. Germline V gene sequence: CDR1 SQVTM, CDR2 ANQGSEA. V shed 7 bases and J 8 bases; nucleotides not matched to a gene: 10. The CDR3 runs 15 residues. The CDR3 nucleotides are TGCAGCGGGGGCGCCGGGACTAGCGGGAGTGATGAGCAGTTCTTC. Protein sequence: CSGGAGTSGSDEQFF.

This sequence joins TRBV11-3 and TRBJ2-7, with TRBD2 as a possible D gene (6 bases). The germline V and J ends were trimmed by 5 bases and 2 bases, with 13 bases remaining between them. This CDR3 region has 14 residues. CDR1 is SGHNT, CDR2 YENEEA, per germline. CDR3 in amino acids: CASSRSGGTYEQYF. CDR3 sequence (DNA): TGTGCCAGCAGCCGTAGTGGGGGGACCTACGAGCAGTACTTC.

The genes are TRBV7-9 and TRBJ2-7, with D possibly matching TRBD1 (6 bases). The CDR3 consists of 15 residues. In germline, CDR1 is SEHNR, CDR2 FQNEAQ (reference sequence). V gave up 5 bases and J gave up 4 bases, with 18 bases separating them. CDR3 DNA: TGTGCCAGCAGCCCCCGGACAGCGAGGTCGTACGAGCAGTACTTC. Translated: CASSPRTARSYEQYF.

This sequence joins TRBV10-1 and TRBJ2-7; D gene unclear. The CDR3 has 13 amino acids. Per germline, CDR1 WNHNN and CDR2 SYGVQD (reference sequence). V was trimmed by 3 bases and J by 6 bases, leaving 12 bases between them. In DNA, the CDR3 is TGCGCCAGCAGTGAAAGCCAGCGAGGCGAGCAGTACTTC. It codes for CASSESQRGEQYF.

The CDR3 DNA is TGTGCCAGCAGCCCCGACAGTTCTTACACTGAAGCTTTCTTT. Translation gives CASSPDSSYTEAFF. The rearrangement links TRBV6-4 to TRBJ1-1, with D maybe TRBD1 (5 bases). Trimming left V 6 bases short and J 3 bases short, with 14 bases between. The CDR3 spans 14 residues. Germline V lookup: CDR1 MRHNA, CDR2 SNTAGT.

This rearrangement joins TRBV5-1 to TRBJ1-6; D unclear. CDR1 is SGHRS, CDR2 YFSETQ, per germline. The V end lost 0 bases, the J end lost 6 bases, and 10 bases lay between the germline ends. The CDR3 has 15 amino acids. The CDR3 spells CASSLAGKSNSPLHF. CDR3 DNA: TGCGCCAGCAGCTTGGCCGGGAAAAGTAATTCACCCCTCCACTTT.

The chain has TRBV9 and TRBJ2-2; tentatively, D is TRBD2 (5 bases). Trimming took 3 bases from V and 5 from J, leaving 14 bases between them. The CDR3 extends over 15 amino acids. Germline V CDR1 and CDR2: SGDLS, YYNGEE. CDR3 sequence reads: CASSDSKRGTGELFF. The DNA for the CDR3 is TGTGCCAGCAGCGATTCCAAGAGAGGGACCGGGGAGCTGTTTTTT.

The CDR3: CASSLMAGDTQYF. DNA of the CDR3: TGTGCCAGCAGCTTGATGGCCGGGGATACGCAGTATTTT. This chain joins TRBV5-4 and TRBJ2-3; no reliable D call. The CDR3 extends over 13 amino acids. Looked up from germline, CDR1 is SGHNT and CDR2 is YYREEE (reference sequence). The V and J ends lost 1 base and 6 bases respectively, with 9 bases between them.

This chain links TRBV5-1 with TRBJ2-5; 7 positions match TRBD2. The V gene end was trimmed by 0 bases and the J gene end by 5 bases; junction bases not matched to a gene: 4. The CDR3 loop spans 14 amino acids. Per the germline V gene, CDR1 is SGHRS and CDR2 is YFSETQ. The CDR3, as DNA: TGCGCCAGCAGCTTGGGCCGAGCGGGGGAGACCCAGTACTTC. This encodes CASSLGRAGETQYF.

V gene TRBV6-1 combines with J gene TRBJ1-4; 8 nucleotides align to TRBD1. The junction had 4 bases not matched to a gene; V was cut back by 4 bases and J by 0 bases. The germline V gene encodes CDR1 MNHNS and CDR2 SASEGT. The CDR3 length is 16 residues. CDR3 protein: CASSVRQGSTNEKLFF. The CDR3 region has the DNA TGTGCCAGCAGTGTCCGACAGGGGTCAACTAATGAAAAACTGTTTTTT.

The rearrangement uses TRBV6-5 and TRBJ2-5, with 7 bases fitting TRBD2. CDR1 MNHEY and CDR2 SVGAGI come from the germline V gene. J gave up 3 bases and V 3 bases, and 10 bases lay outside the gene matches. The CDR3 has 16 residues. CDR3 residues: CASSYTGLRGEETQYF. The CDR3 region has the DNA TGTGCCAGCAGTTATACAGGACTCCGGGGGGAAGAGACCCAGTACTTC.

The rearrangement links TRBV4-1 to TRBJ2-7; tentatively, D is TRBD1 (5 bases). Trimming removed 3 bases from V and 7 bases from J, with 13 bases in between. Germline CDR1 reads MGHRA; CDR2 reads YSYEKL. The CDR3 extends over 13 amino acids. The CDR3 DNA follows: TGCGCCAGCAGCCAGACCTACCAGGGTGAGCAGTACTTC. It is translated as CASSQTYQGEQYF.

The V call is TRBV19, the J call TRBJ2-2; 11 bases agree with TRBD2. CDR1 and CDR2 from the germline V gene are LNHDA and SQIVND (reference sequence). Trimming cost V 5 bases and J 8 bases; bases outside gene matches: 1. The length of the CDR3 is 13 residues. The CDR3 reads CASSRTSGGELFF. The DNA of the CDR3 is TGTGCCAGTAGTCGGACTAGCGGGGGGGAGCTGTTTTTT. The whole variable domain, filled in from reference TRBV19 and TRBJ2-2, reads DGGITQSPKYLFRKEGQNVTLSCEQNLNHDAMYWYRQDPGQGLRLIYYSQIVNDFQKGDIAEGYSVSREKKESFPLTVTSAQKNPTAFYLCASSRTSGGELFFGEGSRLTVL.

The V and J genes are TRBV28 and TRBJ2-7, with 13 bases that match TRBD2. The CDR3 is made up of 14 amino acids. V lost 8 bases to trimming and J lost 6 bases; unmatched junction nucleotides: 7. Germline V gives CDR1 MDHEN, CDR2 SYDVKM. CDR3: CASRSGLAGVEQYF. The CDR3 DNA is TGTGCCAGCCGATCTGGACTAGCGGGAGTCGAGCAGTACTTC.

This CDR3 is CSVEGTSGSPSSYNEQFF. CDR3 nucleotides: TGCAGCGTTGAGGGGACTAGCGGGAGCCCCAGCTCCTACAATGAGCAGTTCTTC. The genes are TRBV29-1 and TRBJ2-1; 14 positions agree with TRBD2. The V gene's germline CDR1 is SQVTM and CDR2 ANQGSEA. The CDR3 consists of 18 residues. Trimming took 3 bases from V and 0 from J; bases not matched to a gene: 7.

The rearrangement joins TRBV28 to TRBJ2-5; 7 bases fit TRBD2. The CDR3 runs to 17 residues. In germline, CDR1 is MDHEN, CDR2 SYDVKM. Unmatched junction bases numbered 19, after V lost 10 bases and J lost 2 bases. CDR3 in amino acids: CATILRVLPSGQETQYF. CDR3 nucleotide sequence: TGTGCCACCATTCTCCGGGTCCTCCCTAGCGGTCAAGAGACCCAGTACTTC.

The J gene is TRBJ1-4, the V gene TRBV7-2, with 9 nucleotides matching TRBD1. The CDR3 totals 15 residues. Trimming cost V 1 base and J 7 bases; bases outside gene matches: 4. Germline CDR1 is SGHTA and CDR2 is FQGNSA. The CDR3 reads CASSLGDRVGEKLFF. CDR3 sequence (DNA): TGTGCCAGCAGCTTAGGGGACAGGGTCGGTGAAAAACTGTTTTTT.

The CDR3 here is CASSYSRPSNEKLFF. CDR3 nucleotides: TGTGCCAGCAGTTACTCGCGGCCTTCGAACGAAAAACTGTTTTTT. The chain recombines TRBV6-5 with TRBJ1-4, with D unclear. V was shortened by 0 bases and J by 8 bases, with 13 bases between the two germline ends. The CDR3 totals 15 residues. Germline CDR1 and CDR2: MNHEY and SVGAGI.

The chain uses TRBV6-5 and TRBJ1-3; possible D gene TRBD1, 6 bases. Trimming took 0 bases from V and 3 from J, leaving 9 bases between them. This CDR3 region has 15 residues. Germline loops: CDR1 MNHEY, CDR2 SVGAGI. The CDR3 loop reads CASSYSQGIGNTIYF. CDR3 coding DNA: TGTGCCAGCAGTTACTCTCAGGGGATTGGAAACACCATATATTTT.

The chain uses TRBV2 and TRBJ1-1, with 9 bases fitting TRBD1. The CDR3 has 15 amino acids. Per germline, CDR1 SNHLY and CDR2 FYNNEI. Trimming removed 6 bases from V and 0 bases from J; junction bases left unmatched: 5. This CDR3 is CASRRDRALNTEAFF. The CDR3 DNA reads TGTGCCAGCAGGCGGGACAGGGCGTTGAACACTGAAGCTTTCTTT. The full variable domain, completed using reference TRBV2 and TRBJ1-1, is EPEVTQTPSHQVTQMGQEVILRCVPISNHLYFYWYRQILGQKVEFLVSFYNNEISEKSEIFDDQFSVERPDGSNFTLKIRSTKLEDSAMYFCASRRDRALNTEAFFGQGTRLTVV.

The chain carries TRBV5-4 and TRBJ1-2; D not certain. The CDR3 totals 14 residues. CDR1 is SGHNT, CDR2 YYREEE, per germline (reference sequence). Trimming stripped 0 bases from V and 2 bases from J, with 8 bases between. For the CDR3, the DNA is TGTGCCAGCAGCTTGGACCGAGAGAACTATGGCTACACCTTC. It specifies CASSLDRENYGYTF. Full variable domain (outside the CDR3, taken from reference TRBV5-4 and TRBJ1-2): ETGVTQSPTHLIKTRGQQVTLRCSSQSGHNTVSWYQQALGQGPQFIFQYYREEENGRGNFPPRFSGLQFPNYSSELNVNALELDDSALYLCASSLDRENYGYTFGSGTRLTVV.

The chain carries TRBV19 and TRBJ2-1; 12 positions match TRBD1. CDR1 is LNHDA and CDR2 is SQIVND in the germline V gene (reference sequence). The length of the CDR3 is 14 residues. Trimming took 4 bases from V and 9 from J; bases not matched to a gene: 4. CDR3 sequence reads: CASSRDRGQGEQFF. The CDR3 bases are TGTGCCAGTAGTAGGGACAGGGGGCAAGGTGAGCAGTTCTTC.

Remarks on this clone: One junction end does not reproduce the germline sequence, and a read error may be involved. This chain uses TRBV5-8 with TRBJ1-4; no definite D call. This CDR3 comprises 14 residues. The germline gives CDR1 SGHTS, CDR2 YDEGEE. This CDR3 is CASGLSHGNEKLFF. The CDR3 bases are TGTGCCAGCGGCTTGAGTCACGGTAATGAAAAACTGTTTTTT. Supplemented by reference TRBV5-8 and TRBJ1-4, the full variable domain reads EAGVTQSPTHLIKTRGQQATLRCSPISGHTSVYWYQQALGLGLQFLLWYDEGEERNRGNFPPRFSGRQFPNYSSELNVNALELEDSALYLCASGLSHGNEKLFFGSGTQLSVL.

The chain carries TRBV6-6 and TRBJ1-2, with D possibly TRBD1 on 6 matching bases. V was shortened by 3 bases and J by 4 bases, with 12 bases between the two germline ends. The CDR3 covers 14 residues. CDR1 and CDR2 from the germline V gene are MNHNY and SVGAGI (reference sequence). CDR3 sequence: CASSYSQGSYGYTF. DNA for the CDR3: TGTGCCAGCAGTTATTCTCAGGGGAGCTATGGCTACACCTTC.